This record looks at one TCR beta chain sequence and its context. What it binds is unknown. The data originate from a study of T cell responses to AZD1222 COVID-19 vaccine. CDR1 is MNHEY and CDR2 is SMNVEV in the germline V gene (reference sequence). This CDR3 contains 13 residues. V was shortened by 2 bases and J by 5 bases, with 10 bases between the two germline ends. Study-level findings and limits: Repertoires were collected only later (after the peak T cell response had occurred).

Profiled with immunoSEQ multiplex PCR; TCRdb holds only in-frame clones, not every one. The table has some 120,000 clones, 90% seen once. The genes are TRBV27 and TRBJ2-7; the D call may be TRBD1 or TRBD2 (5 bases each). The clonotype comes from an adult in good health. Sequenced here: peripheral blood, sampled on day 0 of AZD1222 vaccination. The CDR3 region has the DNA TGTGCCAGCAGTTTAGGAAGGGGAGACGAGCAGTACTTC. This gives the protein CASSLGRGDEQYF.